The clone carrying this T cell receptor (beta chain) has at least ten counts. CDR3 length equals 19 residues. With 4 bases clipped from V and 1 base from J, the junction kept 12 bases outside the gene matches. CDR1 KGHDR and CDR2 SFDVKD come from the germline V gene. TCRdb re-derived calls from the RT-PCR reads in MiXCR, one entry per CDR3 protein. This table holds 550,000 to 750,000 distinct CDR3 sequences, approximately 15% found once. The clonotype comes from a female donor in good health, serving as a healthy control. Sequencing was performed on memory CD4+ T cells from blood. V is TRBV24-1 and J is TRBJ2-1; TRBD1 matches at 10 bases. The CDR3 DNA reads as TGTGCCACCAGTGAGCCGGGACAGGGGTCGGCGGGGTCCTACAATGAGCAGTTCTTC. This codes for CATSEPGQGSAGSYNEQFF.